This T cell receptor (beta chain) was obtained from a study of T cell repertoires in cytomegalovirus infection (dated by TCRdb to between 2018 and 2020). Regarding the complete study: Donor HLA type was relevant to the analysis, as public TCR beta signatures indicated carriage of CMV infection together with the matching HLA type.

Study-level results and caveats: In the ex vivo response, HLA-C-restricted CMV-specific TCR beta clonotypes were dominant, and in two of eight donors the single most frequent clonotype came from this HLA-C-restricted group. In both this cohort and an independent cohort of approximately 350 donors, the cumulative frequency of public TCR beta family members distinguished carriers of CMV infection plus the relevant HLA type.

This clonotype was observed at least ten times. No cognate antigen has been identified for it. No much larger clone exists at a distance of one base, and base qualities are not known. Looking up the germline V gene (reference sequence) yields CDR1 SEHNR and CDR2 FQNEAQ. The junction shows trimming of 11 bases on V and 8 bases on J, plus 24 bases between the germline ends. Taken from cysteine to phenylalanine, the CDR3 has 14 residues. Of all the DNA, just the CDR3 is kept, 42 bases in frame from base 1. Sequenced using an Illumina HiSeq 1500. Through fastp at Q25 and MiXCR, TCRdb rebuilt clones from the public reads, retaining in-frame beta chains. Each record represents a unique CDR3 protein, reported with the most common genes and DNA among its rows. The sample data list some 600,000 distinct CDR3 sequences, and less than 25% of these were observed just once. Less than 9.5% of the sample lies in the top ten.

The TCR was taken from a human donor in good health (CMV status not recorded). Some clones in this sample may be carry-over from other donors' samples. The sequence joins TRBV7-9 to TRBJ1-2; TRBD1 is possibly the D segment (5 matching bases). Sequencing input: CD8+ T cells from PBMCs. For the CDR3, the sequence is CAGGTAAPQQGYTF. The nucleotide sequence is given as TGTGCCGGAGGGACGGCCGCTCCGCAACAGGGCTACACCTTC.